What follows are 15 T cell receptor beta chains derived from one specimen sequenced in a study of blood T cell repertoires in COVID-19. This table comes from immunoSEQ multiplex PCR, and its TCRdb copy is limited to in-frame clones, with some not included. The sample lists 350,000 to 400,000 clones, approximately 93% occurring once. The sample was PBMCs or T cells enriched from blood (not recorded which). All receptors come from a woman aged 35 to 49 who had been exposed to COVID-19.

The V and J genes are TRBV19 and TRBJ1-5; tentative D call: TRBD1 (6 bases). V was trimmed by 0 bases and J by 4 bases, leaving 13 bases between them. CDR3 length: 16 residues. CDR1 is LNHDA, CDR2 SQIVND, per germline (reference sequence). The CDR3 bases are TGTGCCAGTAGTATAGATTGGGGGCGGGTGAATCAGCCCCAGCATTTT. This sequence encodes CASSIDWGRVNQPQHF.

This chain uses TRBV5-4 with TRBJ1-6, with TRBD1 matching over 11 bases. Trimming cost V 4 bases and J 10 bases; bases outside gene matches: 10. The germline CDR1 and CDR2 sequences are SGHNT and YYREEE (reference sequence). This CDR3 is built from 16 residues. CDR3 nucleotides: TGTGCCAGCAGCCAAGGACAGGGGGCAGCAAGATCACCCCTCCACTTT. Encoded protein: CASSQGQGAARSPLHF.

The chain couples TRBV30 to TRBJ2-6; no firm D call. Trimming shortened V by 5 bases and J by 0 bases, and 11 bases separated the two germline ends. The CDR3 is made up of 15 amino acids. The V gene's germline CDR1 is GTSNPN and CDR2 SVGIG (reference sequence). The CDR3 DNA reads as TGTGCCTGGTATAACAGCAACTCTGGGGCCAACGTCCTGACTTTC. Translating gives CAWYNSNSGANVLTF. The entire variable domain, with the rest obtained from reference TRBV30 and TRBJ2-6, is as follows: SQTIHQWPATLVQPVGSPLSLECTVEGTSNPNLYWYRQAAGRGLQLLFYSVGIGQISSEVPQNLSASRPQDRQFILSSKKLLLSDSGFYLCAWYNSNSGANVLTFGAGSRLTVL.

This chain links TRBV7-3 with TRBJ2-7, with TRBD1 matching over 9 bases. From germline, CDR1 is SGHTA and CDR2 FQGTGA. This CDR3 is built from 14 residues. V gave up 5 bases and J gave up 6 bases; unmatched junction bases: 8. CDR3 protein: CASSPSGTGREQYF. The DNA of the CDR3 is TGTGCCAGCAGCCCGTCCGGGACAGGGCGCGAGCAGTACTTC.

The chain has TRBV7-9 and TRBJ2-2; 9 bases align to TRBD1. The CDR3 runs to 19 residues. The trim removed 4 bases at V and 2 bases at J, leaving 14 bases unmatched. Germline V gene data show CDR1 as SEHNR and CDR2 as FQNEAQ (reference sequence). The CDR3 nucleotides read TGTGCCAGCAGCTCCAATTTATACCGGGACAGGGAAAACACCGGGGAGCTGTTTTTT. Amino acids: CASSSNLYRDRENTGELFF.

J is TRBJ2-3 and V is TRBV27; tentative D call: TRBD2 (5 bases). V lost 6 bases to trimming and J lost 3 bases, with 10 bases between them. This CDR3 is 13 amino acids long. Germline V gene lookup returns CDR1 MNHEY and CDR2 SMNVEV (reference sequence). CDR3 loop: CASRRGGTDTQYF. In nucleotides, the CDR3 is TGTGCCAGCAGACGGGGTGGAACAGATACGCAGTATTTT.

The sample holds one count of this clone. The chain is built from TRBV5-1 and TRBJ2-5; 12 bases agree with TRBD2. The ends lost 4 bases at V and 5 bases at J; junction bases unmatched: 9. The V gene's germline CDR1 is SGHRS and CDR2 YFSETQ. CDR3 length equals 16 residues. The CDR3 reads CASSDSTSGGHETQYF. DNA of the CDR3: TGCGCCAGCAGCGATTCGACTAGCGGGGGTCATGAGACCCAGTACTTC.

This rearrangement joins TRBV9 to TRBJ2-5; 8 bases are shared with TRBD2. The CDR3 sequence is 13 residues long. V was pared by 7 bases and J by 1 base, with 3 bases of the junction left unmatched. Per germline, CDR1 SGDLS and CDR2 YYNGEE. The CDR3 nucleotides are TGTGCCAGCTCCGGGAGGGTCCAAGAGACCCAGTACTTC. Translation gives CASSGRVQETQYF.

This clone was counted between two and nine times. The chain employs TRBV18 and TRBJ1-5, with D perhaps TRBD1 (6 bases). The CDR3 loop spans 17 amino acids. The germline V gene encodes CDR1 KGHSH and CDR2 LQKENI. With 2 bases removed from V and 3 bases from J, the gap between germline ends came to 17 bases. The CDR3 nucleotides are TGTGCCAGCTCACCATCACGCACACAGGGATTCAATCAGCCCCAGCATTTT. Residues: CASSPSRTQGFNQPQHF.

V is TRBV4-1 and J is TRBJ2-2; 8 positions match TRBD2. V shed 4 bases, J shed 7 bases, and the junction held 2 bases outside the gene matches. The CDR3 runs 13 residues. Looked up from germline, CDR1 is MGHRA and CDR2 is YSYEKL. The CDR3 sequence: CASSPTSGGELFF. The CDR3 DNA reads TGCGCCAGCAGCCCTACTAGCGGCGGGGAGCTGTTTTTT.

There are a few counts of this clone. This chain uses TRBV18 with TRBJ1-1; D is possibly TRBD1 (6 bases). The CDR3 is 13 amino acids. Germline V lookup: CDR1 KGHSH, CDR2 LQKENI. The germline V and J ends were trimmed by 1 base and 7 bases, with 10 bases remaining between them. The CDR3 sequence is CASSPRGLGEAFF. For the CDR3, the DNA is TGTGCCAGCTCACCACGGGGGCTTGGTGAAGCTTTCTTT.

The DNA for the CDR3 is TGTGCCAGCAGCCAAGTGGACACGGATGGCTACACCTTC. Amino acid sequence: CASSQVDTDGYTF. The rearrangement links TRBV3-1 (or the pseudogene TRBV3-2) to TRBJ1-2, with D tentatively TRBD1 (5 bases). CDR1 LGHDT and CDR2 YNNKEL come from the germline V gene (reference sequence). The CDR3 sequence is 13 residues long. V shed 1 base and J shed 6 bases, with 9 bases lying between them.

The chain recombines TRBV2 with TRBJ1-1; 11 bases match TRBD1. Germline CDR1 is SNHLY and CDR2 is FYNNEI. There are 14 residues in the CDR3. Trimming took 7 bases from V and 7 from J; bases not matched to a gene: 8. The CDR3 protein is CASTPGTGGSEAFF. The CDR3 DNA is TGTGCCAGCACTCCAGGGACAGGGGGAAGTGAAGCTTTCTTT.

The chain combines TRBV24-1 with TRBJ2-1, with D possibly TRBD2 on 6 matching bases. The CDR3 loop spans 15 amino acids. The V and J ends lost 3 bases and 10 bases respectively, with 18 bases between them. Germline CDR1 reads KGHDR; CDR2 reads SFDVKD. This CDR3 reads CATSDPSDTRGEQFF. The CDR3 DNA sequence: TGTGCCACCAGTGATCCATCGGACACCCGGGGGGAGCAGTTCTTC.

V usage is TRBV5-1 and J usage is TRBJ1-1; no definite D call. The CDR3 spans 13 residues. Between the trimmed V and J ends, which lost 7 bases and 4 bases, there was a span of 14 bases. CDR1 and CDR2 (germline): SGHRS, YFSETQ. DNA for the CDR3: TGCGCCAGCGACCCGGGAACGGGCACTGAAGCTTTCTTT. Translated, it gives CASDPGTGTEAFF.